This record covers a single TCR beta chain. This clone's antigen is unknown. One base away there is no much larger clone; base qualities are not given. The data were obtained in a study of cytomegalovirus exposure and HLA in healthy donors (dated by TCRdb to the late 2010s). Concerning the study at large: According to an earlier analysis of 550 to 700 of the donors, 150 million to 200 million T cells yielded some 110 million unique TCR beta sequences and approximately 300 Gb of sequence data. Approximately 310 gigabases of sequencing data and around 85 million unique TCR sequences made up an early release that covered around 640 HLA-typed donors. Of the approximately 400 genotyped donors, 81% fell in the genetic ancestry cluster associated with self-reported Caucasian donors. The study aimed to test whether signatures of past pathogen exposure could be identified by cataloging public T cell receptors. The study used immunosequencing to profile the T cell repertoires of 666 subjects and linked those repertoires to cytomegalovirus serostatus. Besides the first cohort of roughly 640 subjects, a separate validation cohort made up of roughly 130 different subjects was used. To predict cytomegalovirus infection status, the study brought together high-throughput TCR immunosequencing, statistical association of individual TCRs with disease status, and machine learning. A later analysis re-examined previously published TCR beta repertoires from roughly 650 donors and added high-resolution HLA genotyping to investigate patterns of TCR occurrence. Rather than using new phenotypic data, the later analysis identified candidate immune exposures from TCR beta sequences and from how often those sequences occurred across donors. An earlier analysis of approximately 580 of the donors used high-throughput TCR beta sequencing to judge whether each TCR beta V gene segment behaved as functional or pseudogenic. Donor age, sex, ethnicity and CMV serostatus were compiled together with the repertoire data. A later genetic analysis used genome-wide SNP genotypes for 398 of the 666 donors, treating that subset as a discovery cohort. All discovery cohort repertoires had been generated on a single sequencing platform. Both class I and class II loci were covered by HLA typing, at four-digit resolution. The number of typed donors differed by locus: 629-630 for A, B, C, DRB1 and DQB1; 522 for DQA1; 606 for DPA1; and around 450 for DPB1. Four to six DR-DQ haplotypes were handled as single units for association and clustering, since linkage in the cohort was strong. Across around 400 genotyped donors of the cohort, an average of approximately 240,000 unique TCR beta nucleotide sequences per donor were sequenced, and roughly 20% of those sequences were non-productive.

Via the germline V gene, CDR1 is SNHLY and CDR2 FYNNEI. Spanning cysteine to phenylalanine, the CDR3 consists of 13 amino acids. The kept DNA is CDR3 alone, 39 bases in frame from the first base. V was cut back by 6 bases and J by 3 bases, leaving a gap of 11 bases between them. The cohort was made up of 500 to 850 healthy bone marrow donors. All cohort members were sampled while nominally healthy, although unrecorded immune exposures were likely present. The donor was CMV seronegative and belonged to the group of more than 300 seronegative cohort members. Each donor provided a peripheral blood sample, and peripheral blood mononuclear cells were used for TCR beta sequencing. Genomic DNA was extracted from the blood cell samples with the Qiagen DNeasy Blood Extraction Kit. Libraries were prepared through the immunoSEQ multiplex PCR assay. A mixture of 60 forward primers for TCR Vbeta segments and 13 reverse primers for TCR Jbeta segments was used in the multiplex PCR. Amplification of the CDR3 region of rearranged TCR beta genes was performed with a multiplex PCR assay on genomic DNA. On the Illumina HiSeq System, the amplified TCR beta libraries were sequenced as 87-base-pair reads. The authors' analysis ran thus. Across the 700 or so repertoires, a later analysis counted 75 million to 90 million unique TCR beta chains, roughly 11 million of which were shared by at least two donors. To remove PCR and sequencing errors, raw reads were error-corrected and collapsed into unique sequences using a nearest-neighbor algorithm that merged closely related sequences. CDR3 sequences were aligned to IMGT reference sequences to assign V, D and J gene segments. For a sequence to be retained, a match of at least six nucleotides to both a V gene segment and a J gene segment was required. A rearrangement counted as productive if the CDR3 had no stop codons and remained in frame with V and J, and every other rearrangement counted as non-productive. Following IMGT convention, CDR3 was defined as the stretch from the second conserved V-encoded cysteine to the conserved J-encoded phenylalanine. In an earlier analysis of more than 550 of the donors, sequences lacking an unambiguous match to a single V gene segment were excluded. An earlier analysis of 500 to 700 of the donors classified V segments as functional when productive rearrangements were above 56.7% and as segregating when the standard deviation between donors was above 5%. A statistical classification framework was developed to diagnose cytomegalovirus status using the catalog of TCR beta chain sequences. In a later analysis, TCR nucleotide sequences were compared against IMGT/GENE-DB human TR gene sequences so that V and J genes could be assigned. A later analysis assigned CDR3 sequences and most-parsimonious VDJ recombination scenarios with the TCRdist pipeline. A later analysis defined each TCR beta chain by its CDR3 amino acid sequence plus V-gene family, and excluded reads lacking a unique V-gene family. As a way to deal with suspected cross-contamination and a sequencing artifact, a later analysis dropped more than 500 nucleotide sequences that were highly shared and had low generation probability. A later analysis calculated a clonal expansion index for each public chain from normalized within-repertoire ranks of inferred template counts. A later analysis computed generation probabilities with a VDJ recombination model fitted to out-of-frame rearrangements, and checked the results against IGoR. In a later analysis, hypergeometric tests were used to score TCR-TCR, TCR-HLA and TCR-CMV co-occurrence, with a repertoire-size bias correction applied to TCR pairs. False discovery rates were estimated in a later analysis by permuting HLA or CMV assignments 20 times. A later analysis grouped co-occurring TCRs with DBSCAN, adding TCRdist sequence similarity when clustering within HLA-allele-positive subsets. Repertoires with fewer than 30,000 or more than 120,000 public chains, plus five repertoires with anomalous nucleotide sharing, were excluded from co-occurrence clustering. TCRdb mirrors the immuneACCESS table, restricted to in-frame sequences. Some clones are absent from its copies; in checked studies, under half trace to an unresolved V gene, and the reason for the others is unknown. The V and J calls and clone size come from that table; D and trimming were worked out from the DNA. The sample has under 200,000 clones on record, around 88% of them singletons. The ten largest account for less than 0.35% of the sample.

Beyond this particular receptor, the publication reports: Linkage disequilibrium might explain the correlated functional status among segregating V segments, but an unknown experimental factor could not be ruled out. This cohort had only TCR beta chains sequenced, and the lack of alpha or paired-chain data limited which features could be detected. A further reported finding was that TCR beta sequences accurately predicted the HLA-A and HLA-B alleles for most subjects in the first cohort. Because counts were too low, seventeen rarely observed V segments, including chromosome 9 orphons, were left out of the earlier analysis of 587 of the donors. In a later analysis, the rate of TCR association differed among HLA loci, with DRB1 alleles having the most associated TCRs and HLA-C alleles having the fewest. Because some donors lacked HLA typing at each locus, the association tests relied only on the typed subset. Presence/absence analyses assumed roughly uniform sequencing depth across donors, an assumption that may not hold. A later analysis found that HLA-associated TCR beta chains were more clonally expanded and had lower generation probabilities than equally common non-associated chains. Some IMGT-functional V segments, including TRBV6-2 and TRBV6-3, could not be told apart with the 87-base-pair reads, so those segments were excluded. The authors suggested that the approach could potentially be extended to other disease states and immunological phenotypes. The classifier was reported to diagnose cytomegalovirus status with high specificity and sensitivity in both the original and validation cohorts. Immune exposure information for the cohort was limited to CMV serostatus. At a false discovery rate of 0.05, a later analysis linked around 15,000 TCR beta sequences to specific HLA alleles. A total of fewer than 200 TCR beta chains were listed by the study as associated with cytomegalovirus. In an earlier analysis of roughly 560 of the donors, most TCR beta V segments were observed in productive rearrangements about 87% or about 30% of the time, broadly matching IMGT annotations. Strong co-occurrence of HLA alleles, especially DR and DQ, made assigning TCR associations to individual alleles difficult. Several of the top co-occurrence clusters appeared to be linked to parvovirus B19, influenza, CMV and Epstein-Barr virus, according to a later analysis. According to a later analysis, most CMV-associated TCR beta chains appeared to be HLA-restricted, and the HLA associations seemed to be driven largely by CMV exposure. Most TCR sequences were observed very rarely across donors, whereas some public TCRs were present in many individuals. A cluster of highly shared sequence variants was judged likely to represent a technical artifact of the sequencing pipeline. In vitro tests confirmed that three of the cytomegalovirus-associated TCR beta chains recognize cytomegalovirus antigens. V-gene and J-gene trimming of TCR beta chains was associated with a missense DCLRE1C variant in a later genetic analysis, and the association was replicated in an independent cohort. In a later genetic analysis, fewer N-insertions in productive TCRs were reported among donors in an Asian-associated ancestry cluster than the approximately 630-donor mean.

This TCR was sampled from a woman aged 30 to 39 in good health and CMV-seronegative. Sequencing was carried out using PBMCs. The V and J segments used are TRBV2 and TRBJ2-5; tentative D gene TRBD2, with 5 bases matching. The CDR3 corresponds to CASSAGRKETQYF. The sequenced DNA is TGTGCCAGCAGCGCGGGTCGAAAAGAGACCCAGTACTTC.